This T cell receptor (beta chain) was sequenced for a study of human T cells and chemical hapten exposure (dated by TCRdb to the early 2020s). Looking at the study overall: For sensitization, 2% DPC in acetone was applied to an approximately 2 cm by approximately 2 cm area of upper inner arm skin. Weekly therapeutic DPC doses were additionally applied to the scalp of patients throughout the approximately 25-week study period. Patch testing on the upper back used Finn chambers containing 0.01% DPC, with scoring done after 6 days according to International Contact Dermatitis Research Group standards. The mostly female patient cohort included alopecia areata with under or over 50% scalp involvement, alopecia totalis and alopecia universalis. The libraries were sequenced as a pool, and the TCR yield per sample differed mostly because of small variations in library volumes within the pool. The study tracked peripheral blood TCR repertoire changes in vivo during primary and secondary sensitization to the hapten diphenylcyclopropenone (DPC) in alopecia patients. Blood samples were taken from patients before sensitization (week 0) and then at 2, 6 and about 24 weeks after DPC sensitization. Twenty-nine alopecia patients gave blood for TCR sequencing at one to four time points (pre-sensitization, 2, 6 and 24 weeks).

General findings and caveats noted by the study authors: DPC sensitization did not change how many TCRs were above 1 in 1000 frequency, and no evidence was found of alterations in global repertoire structure. Compared with pre-sensitization or healthy control sets, expanded TCRs formed significantly more large CDR3 similarity clusters, which is consistent with antigen-driven responses. A positive correlation was found between the number of PT1 expanded TCRs and patch test score, with significance reached at thresholds 8, 16 and 32 but not 4. After repeated subsampling, the strength of the expansion versus patch-test correlation and the threshold at which it became significant changed. Because all patients had alopecia, a presumed autoimmune disease, the immune response of the patients might differ from that of healthy individuals.

Only a few counts were recorded for this clonotype. The clone's antigen remains unknown. No quality values exist for individual bases; no much larger clone is one base distant. This sample's time point label indicates: pre-sensitization, week 0. This specimen's treatment or condition label, interpreted: therapeutic diphenylcyclopropenone sensitization with weekly scalp DPC. Blood at each patch-test visit was drawn before the patch test was applied. Eligible patients were aged 18 to 70, diagnosed with alopecia, deemed suitable for DPC therapy, and excluded if pregnant. Unfractionated whole blood was collected in Tempus Blood RNA tubes, and total RNA was extracted from that blood. The library was produced with RACE. The sample was run on a NextSeq 500. Library preparation attached unique molecular identifiers to individual cDNA molecules for quantitative, reproducible TCR counting. For every blood RNA sample, sequencing covered both the TCR alpha and TCR beta chains. The original methods were these. A median of about 100,000 TCRs per sample was observed, with a range of 23,224 to 690,600. V, J and CDR3 annotation of the TCR reads was carried out using the Decombinator software suite. For the PS versus PT1 abundance plots, all samples were subsampled to the same number of TCRs (28,000). Expanded TCRs were defined as absent before sensitization and observed at least eight times at the 2-week time point. The public reads were reanalyzed by TCRdb: fastp trimming at Q25, MiXCR alignment, in-frame beta chains only. Each entry merges the rows of one CDR3 protein and shows their most common DNA and genes. In this record, the V and J calls reflect TCRdb's handling and not the investigators' own analysis. This sample has approximately 60,000 distinct CDR3 sequences in its table, and about 11% of those were observed once. Approximately 4.2% of the sample is held by the ten biggest clonotypes.

Sequenced material: whole blood, taken in connection with sensitization to the hapten diphenylcyclopropenone (DPC). This TCR was sampled from a woman aged 35 to 49 with alopecia areata. Some clones in this sample may be carry-over from other donors' samples.

CDR3 region: CSAHGLTGGDYGYTF. The DNA sequence is TGCAGCGCCCACGGTCTAACTGGGGGGGACTATGGCTACACCTTC. The sequence links TRBV29-1 to TRBJ1-2; matching of 5 bases hints at TRBD1 as the D gene. Its CDR3 holds 15 amino acids, cysteine through phenylalanine. The only DNA kept is the CDR3, 45 bases in frame from the first base. V loses 7 bases, J loses 3 bases, and the germline ends lie 21 bases apart. The germline V gene sets CDR1 to SQVTM and CDR2 to ANQGSEA.